What follows is one TCR beta chain and its context. Its target is unknown. The trim removed 1 base at V and 6 bases at J, leaving 14 bases unmatched. Per germline, CDR1 MGHRA and CDR2 YSYEKL. The CDR3 runs to 18 residues. This sample is part of a study of cytomegalovirus exposure and HLA in healthy donors. Study-wide points: The authors later found most CMV-associated TCR beta chains appeared HLA-restricted.

Researchers ran the PCR with 60 Vbeta and 13 Jbeta primers. Method: immunoSEQ multiplex PCR; TCRdb's copy keeps in-frame clones and lacks some. The sample holds 150,000 to 250,000 clones, 79% seen once. The specimen sequenced was PBMCs. This rearrangement joins TRBV4-1 to TRBJ2-1; 8 bases are a match to TRBD2. The TCR was taken from a woman aged 25-40 years in good health and CMV-seropositive. This chain's CDR3 is CASSQGVKGTRRPNEQFF. The DNA of the CDR3 is TGCGCCAGCAGCCAAGGGGTTAAGGGGACTAGACGACCCAATGAGCAGTTCTTC.